The clone carrying this TCR beta chain was recorded at least ten times. Germline V gene data show CDR1 as ENHRY and CDR2 as SYGVKD. Trimming at V came to 6 bases and at J to 0 bases, leaving 2 bases not matched to a gene. This CDR3 is built from 14 residues. These data originate in a study of CD8+CD57+ T cells in acquired aplastic anemia. Flow cytometry had shown expanded CD8+CD57+ cells in the patients chosen for sequencing. Blood sampling was performed on the patients, and none of them had received therapy by then. Genomic DNA, serving as template, underwent TCR beta VDJ and CDR3 profiling. Each CDR3 protein is one row after TCRdb ran MiXCR on the reads. The sample carries roughly 150,000 distinct CDR3 sequences, roughly 50% recorded once.

The sequenced sample consisted of sorted CD4+, CD8+, or CD8+CD57+ T cells (not recorded which) from PBMCs. The TCR comes from a human donor with aplastic anemia. V usage is TRBV10-3 and J usage is TRBJ1-3; 7 bases are a match to TRBD1. DNA for the CDR3: TGTGCCATCAGCGGGACAGACTCTGGAAACACCATATATTTT. Translation gives CAISGTDSGNTIYF.